This TCR beta chain appears in the sequencing data of a study of response to subunit inactivated influenza vaccine. The table lists this clonotype with a few counts. The CDR3 loop spans 13 amino acids. The V gene lost 0 bases and the J gene lost 6 bases, with 9 bases spanning the gap. Germline V lookup: CDR1 SGHRS, CDR2 YFSETQ. In TCRdb, the RT-PCR reads were re-called with MiXCR into one record per CDR3 protein. The repertoire has 550,000 to 800,000 distinct CDR3 sequences, approximately 13% of them found once; the top ten carry 6.5% to 8.5%. J is TRBJ1-1 and V is TRBV5-1; D is ambiguous. The sample was PBMCs from blood, taken approximately 15 days before vaccination. The clonotype was recovered from a man in his forties or fifties who received an inactivated influenza vaccine. The CDR3 loop reads CASSLGGTPEAFF. Written as DNA, the CDR3 is TGCGCCAGCAGCTTGGGGGGAACCCCTGAAGCTTTCTTT. The whole variable domain, filled in from reference TRBV5-1 and TRBJ1-1, reads KAGVTQTPRYLIKTRGQQVTLSCSPISGHRSVSWYQQTPGQGLQFLFEYFSETQRNKGNFPGRFSGRQFSNSRSEMNVSTLELGDSALYLCASSLGGTPEAFFGQGTRLTVV.